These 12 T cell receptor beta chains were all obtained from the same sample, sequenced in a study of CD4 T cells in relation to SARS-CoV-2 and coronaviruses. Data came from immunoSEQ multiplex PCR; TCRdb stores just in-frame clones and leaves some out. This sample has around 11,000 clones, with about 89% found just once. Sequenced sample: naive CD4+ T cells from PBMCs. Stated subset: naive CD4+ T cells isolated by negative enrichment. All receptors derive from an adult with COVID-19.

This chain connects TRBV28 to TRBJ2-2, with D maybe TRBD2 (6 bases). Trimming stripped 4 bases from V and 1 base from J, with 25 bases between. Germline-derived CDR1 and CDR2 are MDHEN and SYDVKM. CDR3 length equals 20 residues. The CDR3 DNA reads TGTGCCAGCAGTTCTCTAGCGCTAGAAAAAACCACGGGGAACACCGGGGAGCTGTTTTTT. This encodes CASSSLALEKTTGNTGELFF.

CDR3 amino acids: CASSSGQGRNEQYF. The CDR3 DNA reads TGTGCCAGCAGCTCCGGACAGGGTAGAAACGAGCAGTACTTC. The genes are TRBV7-3 and TRBJ2-7, with TRBD1 matching over 8 bases. Per the germline V gene, CDR1 is SGHTA and CDR2 is FQGTGA. Trimming took 4 bases from V and 5 from J; bases not matched to a gene: 7. The CDR3 loop spans 14 amino acids.

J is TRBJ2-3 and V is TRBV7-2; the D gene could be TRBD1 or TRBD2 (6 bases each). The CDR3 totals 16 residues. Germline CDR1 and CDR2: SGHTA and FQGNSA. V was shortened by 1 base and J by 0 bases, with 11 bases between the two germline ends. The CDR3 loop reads CASSLVRGGSTDTQYF. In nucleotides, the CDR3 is TGTGCCAGCAGCTTAGTACGAGGGGGGAGCACAGATACGCAGTATTTT.

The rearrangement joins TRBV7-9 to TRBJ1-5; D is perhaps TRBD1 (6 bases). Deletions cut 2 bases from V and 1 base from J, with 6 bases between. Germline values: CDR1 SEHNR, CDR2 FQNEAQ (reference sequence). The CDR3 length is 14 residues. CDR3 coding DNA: TGTGCCAGCAGCTTAACAGGGAGCAATCAGCCCCAGCATTTT. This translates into CASSLTGSNQPQHF.

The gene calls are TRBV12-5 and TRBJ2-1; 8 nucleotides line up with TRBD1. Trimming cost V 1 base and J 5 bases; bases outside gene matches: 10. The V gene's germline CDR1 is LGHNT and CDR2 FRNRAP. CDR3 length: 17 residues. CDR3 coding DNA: TGTGCTAGTGGTTTGGGGGGGACAGGTGGGGCCAACAATGAGCAGTTCTTC. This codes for CASGLGGTGGANNEQFF.

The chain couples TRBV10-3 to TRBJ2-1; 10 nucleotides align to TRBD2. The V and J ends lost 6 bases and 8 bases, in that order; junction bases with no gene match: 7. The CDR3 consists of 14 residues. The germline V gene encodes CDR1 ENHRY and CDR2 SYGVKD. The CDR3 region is CAISRSGGLYEQFF. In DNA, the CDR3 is TGTGCCATCAGCCGTAGCGGGGGGTTATATGAGCAGTTCTTC.

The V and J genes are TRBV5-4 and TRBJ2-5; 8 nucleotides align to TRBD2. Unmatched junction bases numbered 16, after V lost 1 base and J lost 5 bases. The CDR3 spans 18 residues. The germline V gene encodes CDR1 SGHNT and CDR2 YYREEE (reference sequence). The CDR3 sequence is CASSLSAGDIPTQETQYF. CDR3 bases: TGTGCCAGCAGCTTGTCAGCGGGGGACATACCCACCCAGGAGACCCAGTACTTC. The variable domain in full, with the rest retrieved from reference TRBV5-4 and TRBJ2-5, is ETGVTQSPTHLIKTRGQQVTLRCSSQSGHNTVSWYQQALGQGPQFIFQYYREEENGRGNFPPRFSGLQFPNYSSELNVNALELDDSALYLCASSLSAGDIPTQETQYFGPGTRLLVL.

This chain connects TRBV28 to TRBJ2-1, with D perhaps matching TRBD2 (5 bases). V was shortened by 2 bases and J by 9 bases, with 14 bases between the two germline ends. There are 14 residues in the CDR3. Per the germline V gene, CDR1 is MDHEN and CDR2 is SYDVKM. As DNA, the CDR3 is TGTGCCAGCAGTTTAGCGGGTTTAGGCAGTGAGCAGTTCTTC. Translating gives CASSLAGLGSEQFF.

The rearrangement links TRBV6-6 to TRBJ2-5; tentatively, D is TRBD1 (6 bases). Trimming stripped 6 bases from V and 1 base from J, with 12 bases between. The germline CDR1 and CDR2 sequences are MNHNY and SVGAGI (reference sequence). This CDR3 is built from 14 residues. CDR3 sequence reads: CASRPGQPQETQYF. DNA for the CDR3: TGTGCCAGCAGACCCGGACAGCCCCAAGAGACCCAGTACTTC.

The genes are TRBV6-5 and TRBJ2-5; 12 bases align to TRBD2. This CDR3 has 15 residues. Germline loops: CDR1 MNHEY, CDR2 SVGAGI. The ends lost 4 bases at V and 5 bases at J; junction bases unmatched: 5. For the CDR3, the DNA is TGTGCCAGCAGTTCGCTAGCGGGGGGGAGCGAGACCCAGTACTTC. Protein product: CASSSLAGGSETQYF.

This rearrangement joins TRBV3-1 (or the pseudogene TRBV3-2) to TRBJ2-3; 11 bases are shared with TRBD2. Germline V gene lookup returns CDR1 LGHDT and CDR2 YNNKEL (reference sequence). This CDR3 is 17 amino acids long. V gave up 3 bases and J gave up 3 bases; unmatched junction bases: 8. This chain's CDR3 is CASSQRLLAGETDTQYF. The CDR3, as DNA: TGTGCCAGCAGCCAGCGTCTACTAGCGGGGGAAACAGATACGCAGTATTTT.

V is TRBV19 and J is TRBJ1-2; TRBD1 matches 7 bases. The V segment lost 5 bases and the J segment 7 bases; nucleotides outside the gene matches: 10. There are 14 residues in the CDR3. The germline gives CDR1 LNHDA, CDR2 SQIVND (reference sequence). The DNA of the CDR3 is TGTGCCAGTAGTCGAGGGACAGAGAGTCGTGGCTACACCTTC. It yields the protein CASSRGTESRGYTF.